This TCR beta chain was captured in a study of response to subunit inactivated influenza vaccine. The CDR3 contains 14 residues. Trimming shortened V by 5 bases and J by 4 bases, and 14 bases separated the two germline ends. In germline, CDR1 is MDHEN, CDR2 SYDVKM. TCRdb processed the RT-PCR reads anew with MiXCR; each CDR3 protein has one entry. The repertoire holds more than 700,000 distinct CDR3 sequences, 20% to 25% seen once, with more than 8.5% in the top ten. The V call is TRBV28, the J call TRBJ1-2; the D is unclear. Sequencing was performed on PBMCs from blood, taken more than 4 days after vaccination. The receptor's source is a man between 50 and 59 years old who received an inactivated influenza vaccine. This CDR3 reads CASSPPSIVYGYTF. The CDR3 coding sequence is TGTGCCAGCAGTCCCCCATCTATTGTCTATGGCTACACCTTC.